This T cell receptor beta chain stems from a study of TIL therapy for anti-PD-1-resistant metastatic lung cancer. Trimming removed 5 bases from V and 0 bases from J, with 20 bases in between. CDR3 size: 18 residues. The germline V gene encodes CDR1 MNHNY and CDR2 SVGAGI (reference sequence). The table lists this clone with a few counts. The immunoSEQ assay was v3. Assay used: immunoSEQ multiplex PCR; TCRdb lists only in-frame clones, some missing. The table records about 21,000 clones, about 70% of them present only once. Described time point: pre-treatment sample, taken before nivolumab and TIL therapy.

Here the sequenced sample was blood, taken at baseline. This rearrangement joins TRBV6-6 to TRBJ1-5, with D tentatively TRBD1 (6 bases). The TCR originated in a person aged 25 to 85 with non-small cell lung cancer. CDR3 nucleotides: TGTGCCAGCAGTCCCAAACTATTCCAACAGGGTAGCAATCAGCCCCAGCATTTT. Amino acid sequence: CASSPKLFQQGSNQPQHF.